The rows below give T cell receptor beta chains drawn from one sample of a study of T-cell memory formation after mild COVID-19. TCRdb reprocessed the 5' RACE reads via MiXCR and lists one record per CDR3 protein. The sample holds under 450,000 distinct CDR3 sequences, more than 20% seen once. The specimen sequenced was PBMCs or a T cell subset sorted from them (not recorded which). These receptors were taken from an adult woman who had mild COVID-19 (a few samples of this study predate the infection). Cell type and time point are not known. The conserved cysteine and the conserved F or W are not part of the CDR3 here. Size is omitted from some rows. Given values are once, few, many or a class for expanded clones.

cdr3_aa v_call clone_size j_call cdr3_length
ASSAIQGVAPRYQETQY TRBV25-1 - TRBJ2-5 17
ASSLRGGWAEEGQF TRBV12-3/TRBV12-4 many TRBJ2-1 14
ASSGDRGRDEQF TRBV11-2 - TRBJ2-1 12
ASSLGLDQPQH TRBV7-9 - TRBJ1-5 11
ASSGGPGTSGTDTQY TRBV9 few TRBJ2-3 15
ASSEARGATEAL TRBV2 once TRBJ1-1 12
ASSFRAGGNEQY TRBV12-3/TRBV12-4 few TRBJ2-7 12
ASSYSRLPTQETQY TRBV12-3/TRBV12-4 - TRBJ2-5 14
ASSPPETYTRAGELF TRBV9 few TRBJ2-2 15
ASSLDGGPQH TRBV7-9 - TRBJ1-5 10
SAGNSNEQF TRBV20-1 - TRBJ2-1 9
ASSLVDRDYGYT TRBV7-9 - TRBJ1-2 12
ASRLGLAGPLSYEQY TRBV7-8 many TRBJ2-7 15
ASLRSTGDEQF TRBV12-3/TRBV12-4 few TRBJ2-1 11
ASSQGRGGGMAGELF TRBV4-2 - TRBJ2-2 15
ASSPRVDYNEQF TRBV13 few TRBJ2-1 12
ASSLNYAGGETQY TRBV11-2 - TRBJ2-5 13
SVEEALAGEIPPYEQY TRBV29-1 few TRBJ2-7 16
ASSKDSVTDPWETQY TRBV7-7 - TRBJ2-5 15
ASSVGGTTTEAF TRBV9 few TRBJ1-1 12
ASSLSLAGGGGNEQF TRBV7-3 - TRBJ2-1 15
ASSFGTSGETQY TRBV7-3 - TRBJ2-5 12
ASSQGPFRGGTDTQY TRBV4-2 - TRBJ2-3 15
ASRDGTLNTEAF TRBV12-3/TRBV12-4 - TRBJ1-1 12
ASSRGLPGVSTDTQY TRBV4-1 - TRBJ2-3 15
ASSLRPDSLQETQY TRBV13 few TRBJ2-5 14
SAETGAGNTIY TRBV20-1 - TRBJ1-3 11